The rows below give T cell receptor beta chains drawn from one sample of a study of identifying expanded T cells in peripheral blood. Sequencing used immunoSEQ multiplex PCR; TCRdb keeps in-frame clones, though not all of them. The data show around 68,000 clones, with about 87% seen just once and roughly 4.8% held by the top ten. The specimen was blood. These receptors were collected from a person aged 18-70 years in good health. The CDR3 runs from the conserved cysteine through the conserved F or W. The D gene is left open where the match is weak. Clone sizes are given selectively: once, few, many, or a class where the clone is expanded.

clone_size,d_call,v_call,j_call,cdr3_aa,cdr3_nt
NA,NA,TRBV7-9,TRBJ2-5,CASSLGDTLLEETQYF,TGTGCCAGCAGCTTAGGTGACACCCTCCTGGAGGAGACCCAGTACTTC
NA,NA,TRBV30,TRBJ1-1,CAWRGLTEAFF,TGTGCCTGGAGGGGACTGACTGAAGCTTTCTTT
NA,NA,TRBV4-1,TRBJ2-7,CASSQGTASYEQYF,TGCGCCAGCAGCCAGGGGACGGCGTCCTACGAGCAGTACTTC
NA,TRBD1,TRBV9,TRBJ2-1,CASSVDRQGYNEQFF,TGTGCCAGCAGCGTTGATCGACAGGGCTACAATGAGCAGTTCTTC
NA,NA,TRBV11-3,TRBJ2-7,CASSLSQGEQYF,TGTGCCAGCAGCTTAAGCCAGGGGGAGCAGTACTTC
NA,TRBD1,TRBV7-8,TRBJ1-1,CASSTGGYRAMNTEAFF,TGTGCCAGCAGCACAGGGGGATACAGGGCGATGAACACTGAAGCTTTCTTT
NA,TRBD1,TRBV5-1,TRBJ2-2,CASGRQGDTGELFF,TGCGCCAGCGGCAGGCAGGGGGATACCGGGGAGCTGTTTTTT
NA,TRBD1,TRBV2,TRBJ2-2,CASSESRRQGITGELFF,TGTGCCAGCAGTGAATCCCGGAGACAGGGGATAACCGGGGAGCTGTTTTTT
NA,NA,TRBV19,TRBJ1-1,CASSPTPGGTEAFF,TGTGCCAGTAGTCCGACGCCGGGTGGGACTGAAGCTTTCTTT
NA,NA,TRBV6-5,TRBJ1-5,CASRLRRTSNQPQHF,TGTGCCAGCAGATTGAGACGGACTAGCAATCAGCCCCAGCATTTT
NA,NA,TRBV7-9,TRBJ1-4,CASSKSPGRGEKLFF,TGTGCCAGCAGCAAATCACCAGGGCGGGGTGAAAAACTGTTTTTT
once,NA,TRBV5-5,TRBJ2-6,CASEPPYRVGSGANVLTF,TGTGCCAGCGAGCCCCCTTACAGGGTAGGCTCCGGGGCCAACGTCCTGACTTTC
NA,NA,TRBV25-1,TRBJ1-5,CASSPRGIGDQPQHF,TGTGCCAGCAGTCCAAGGGGCATAGGGGATCAGCCCCAGCATTTT
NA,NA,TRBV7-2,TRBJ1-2,CASSPLRVGGYTF,TGTGCCAGCAGCCCGCTACGGGTCGGGGGCTACACCTTC
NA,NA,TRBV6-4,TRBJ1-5,CASSSEGGSNQPQHF,TGTGCCAGCAGCTCGGAGGGTGGAAGCAATCAGCCCCAGCATTTT
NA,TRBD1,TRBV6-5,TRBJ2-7,CASSYDRESYEQYF,TGTGCCAGCAGTTATGACAGGGAATCCTACGAGCAGTACTTC
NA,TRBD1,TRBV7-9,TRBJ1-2,CASSPGTGPGGYGYTF,TGTGCCAGCAGCCCCGGGACAGGGCCGGGCGGCTATGGCTACACCTTC
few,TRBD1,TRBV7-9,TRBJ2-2,CASSLSTGGSLRTGELFF,TGTGCCAGCAGCTTATCGACAGGGGGCTCCTTAAGGACCGGGGAGCTGTTTTTT
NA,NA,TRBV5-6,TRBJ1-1,CASSLATGVAFF,TGTGCCAGCAGCTTGGCGACGGGTGTAGCTTTCTTT
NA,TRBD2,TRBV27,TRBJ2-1,CASSFEAGGFNEQFF,TGTGCCAGCAGTTTTGAAGCGGGAGGGTTCAATGAGCAGTTCTTC
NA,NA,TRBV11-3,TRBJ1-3,CASSSGPEDTIYF,TGTGCCAGCAGCTCGGGTCCTGAGGACACCATATATTTT
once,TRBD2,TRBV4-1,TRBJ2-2,CASSQGWGGSTTGELFF,TGCGCCAGCAGCCAAGGTTGGGGCGGGAGTACCACCGGGGAGCTGTTTTTT
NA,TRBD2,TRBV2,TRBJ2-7,CASNLAGEDYEQYF,TGTGCCAGCAACCTAGCGGGGGAGGACTACGAGCAGTACTTC
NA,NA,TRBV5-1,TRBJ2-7,CASSVGLNYEQYF,TGCGCCAGCAGCGTGGGCCTGAACTACGAGCAGTACTTC
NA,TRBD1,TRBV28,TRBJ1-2,CASSDAGGQGYTF,TGTGCCAGCAGTGATGCAGGGGGGCAAGGCTACACCTTC
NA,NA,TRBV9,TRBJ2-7,CASSPQSTGSYEQYF,TGTGCCAGCAGCCCACAATCGACAGGTTCCTACGAGCAGTACTTC
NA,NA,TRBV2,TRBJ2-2,CASRQELLGELFF,TGTGCCAGCAGGCAGGAACTCCTCGGGGAGCTGTTTTTT
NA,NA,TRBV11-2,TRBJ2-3,CASSPSTDTQYF,TGTGCCAGCAGCCCAAGCACAGATACGCAGTATTTT
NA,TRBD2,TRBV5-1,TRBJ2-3,CASSSGLAGSTDTQYF,TGCGCCAGCAGCTCAGGACTAGCGGGAAGCACAGATACGCAGTATTTT
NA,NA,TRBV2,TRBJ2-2,CASKEISEAPGELFF,TGTGCCAGCAAAGAGATCTCGGAGGCCCCGGGGGAGCTGTTTTTT
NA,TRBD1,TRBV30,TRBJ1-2,CAWSVDRGGYGYTF,TGTGCCTGGAGTGTGGACAGGGGAGGGTATGGCTACACCTTC
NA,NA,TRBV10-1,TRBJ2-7,CASSESDRYEQYF,TGCGCCAGCAGTGAGTCGGACCGTTACGAGCAGTACTTC
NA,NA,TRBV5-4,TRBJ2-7,CASKSWGSYEQYF,TGTGCCAGCAAATCTTGGGGGTCCTACGAGCAGTACTTC
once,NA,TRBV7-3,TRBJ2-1,CASSLGYGTTSPDYNEQFF,TGTGCCAGCAGCTTAGGATACGGGACAACGTCGCCGGATTACAATGAGCAGTTCTTC
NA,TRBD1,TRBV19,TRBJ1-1,CASRLMRIQTGQGKSVDTEAFF,TGTGCCAGTAGACTAATGAGGATACAGACGGGACAGGGGAAAAGTGTTGACACTGAAGCTTTCTTT
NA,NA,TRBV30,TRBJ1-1,CAWSVTPENTEAFF,TGTGCCTGGAGTGTAACTCCCGAGAACACTGAAGCTTTCTTT
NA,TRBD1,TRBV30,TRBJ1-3,CAWDRGLGNTIYF,TGTGCCTGGGACAGGGGGCTTGGAAACACCATATATTTT
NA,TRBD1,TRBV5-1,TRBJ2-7,CASRRTGLIEEEQYF,TGCGCCAGCAGAAGGACAGGTCTTATCGAAGAGGAGCAGTACTTC
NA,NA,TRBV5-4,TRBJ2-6,CASIDQRSGANVLTF,TGTGCCAGCATCGATCAGCGCTCTGGGGCCAACGTCCTGACTTTC
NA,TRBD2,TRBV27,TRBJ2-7,CASSQTGLANEQYF,TGTGCCAGCAGCCAAACCGGACTAGCGAACGAGCAGTACTTC
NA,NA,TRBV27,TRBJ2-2,CASSFLVIGELFF,TGTGCCAGCAGTTTCTTGGTGATCGGGGAGCTGTTTTTT